These T cell receptor beta chains were read from a single sample in a study of beta chain features in type 1 diabetes. Assay used: immunoSEQ multiplex PCR; TCRdb lists only in-frame clones, some missing. The sample consists of around 41,000 clones, roughly 70% of them appearing once. Material for sequencing was Tregs from blood. These receptors all come from a man aged 25 to 40 with type 1 diabetes. Some clones in this sample may be carry-over from other donors' samples. The CDR3 runs from the conserved cysteine through the conserved F or W. The D gene is left open where the match is weak. A row's size may be missing; if present it is once, few, many or a size class.

d_gene,j_gene,abundance,len,v_gene,CDR3nt,CDR3aa
TRBD2,TRBJ2-5,NA,14,TRBV4-3,TGCGCCAGCGCTTGGACTAGCGGGGGTGAGACCCAGTACTTC,CASAWTSGGETQYF
NA,TRBJ2-5,NA,14,TRBV4-3,TGCGCCAGCAGCCAAGCCCCTACCCAACCGGCCCAGTACTTC,CASSQAPTQPAQYF
NA,TRBJ1-2,few,12,TRBV29-1,TGCAGCGTTGATCCCAGCGACTATGGCTACACCTTC,CSVDPSDYGYTF
NA,TRBJ2-6,NA,15,TRBV7-6,TGTGCCAGCAGCTACAGGAGAACTGGGGCCAACGTCCTGACTTTC,CASSYRRTGANVLTF
NA,TRBJ1-2,NA,13,TRBV6-6,TGTGCCAGCAGAACAGGAGGGGACTATGGCTACACCTTC,CASRTGGDYGYTF
NA,TRBJ2-6,NA,15,TRBV5-1,TGCGCCACCAAGACAGGCCCCTCTGGGGCCAACGTCCTGACTTTC,CATKTGPSGANVLTF
NA,TRBJ2-7,NA,14,TRBV7-2,TGTGCCAGCAGCTTAGACGGGGGGCAATACGAGCAGTACTTC,CASSLDGGQYEQYF
NA,TRBJ2-1,NA,13,TRBV2,TGTGCCAGCAGGGCCGACAGTTACAATGAGCAGTTCTTC,CASRADSYNEQFF
NA,TRBJ1-1,NA,13,TRBV11-2,TGTGCCAGCAGCCGTTACAGGAACACTGAAGCTTTCTTT,CASSRYRNTEAFF
NA,TRBJ1-2,NA,13,TRBV23-1,TGCGCCAGCAGTCAGGAAGCCCCGGGTGGCTACACCTTC,CASSQEAPGGYTF
NA,TRBJ2-1,medium-sized,15,TRBV5-1,TGCGCCAGCAGCTTGACTAGCTCTCTTACGAATGAGCAGTTCTTC,CASSLTSSLTNEQFF
NA,TRBJ2-5,NA,14,TRBV6-6,TGTGCCAGCAGTTCGGCCAGGGGAGAAGAGACCCAGTACTTC,CASSSARGEETQYF
NA,TRBJ2-1,NA,13,TRBV7-2,TGTGCCAGCAGCTTAGTACTGGAGAATGAGCAGTTCTTC,CASSLVLENEQFF
TRBD2,TRBJ2-1,few,18,TRBV7-6,TGTGCCAGCAGCTTAGCCCCTAGCGGGGCTAGCTCCTACAATGAGCAGTTCTTC,CASSLAPSGASSYNEQFF
NA,TRBJ2-7,NA,13,TRBV12-5,TGTGCTAGTGGTTTGCTTAGCTCCTACGAGCAGTACTTC,CASGLLSSYEQYF
TRBD1,TRBJ2-5,few,13,TRBV2,TGTGCCTTCCGACGGACAGGGCAAGAGACCCAGTACTTC,CAFRRTGQETQYF
NA,TRBJ2-1,NA,14,TRBV5-4,TGTGCCAGCAGCTTGCCTGACAGCTACAATGAGCAGTTCTTC,CASSLPDSYNEQFF
NA,TRBJ1-5,NA,12,TRBV6-6,TGTGCCAGCAGTTACGAGCATCAGCCCCAGCATTTT,CASSYEHQPQHF
TRBD2,TRBJ2-5,NA,14,TRBV7-9,TGTGCCAGCAGCGACCCTAGCGGACAAGAGACCCAGTACTTC,CASSDPSGQETQYF
TRBD2,TRBJ2-2,NA,17,TRBV5-6,TGTGCCAGCAGCCTCTCTAGCGGAACAACGAACACCGGGGAGCTGTTTTTT,CASSLSSGTTNTGELFF
TRBD1,TRBJ2-7,NA,14,TRBV14,TGTGCCAGCAGCCACACTGCAGGGGGCGGCGAGCAGTACTTC,CASSHTAGGGEQYF
TRBD2,TRBJ2-7,NA,14,TRBV6-5,TGTGCCAGCAGTTTACTAGCGGGGGACTACGAGCAGTACTTC,CASSLLAGDYEQYF
TRBD1,TRBJ2-5,once,14,TRBV6-1,TGTGCCAGCAGACGGGGACAGGGACAAGAGACCCAGTACTTC,CASRRGQGQETQYF
NA,TRBJ2-2,NA,16,TRBV18,TGTGCCAGCTCAGCGGGACGGTTCGCGAACACCGGGGAGCTGTTTTTT,CASSAGRFANTGELFF
NA,TRBJ1-1,NA,13,TRBV6-5,TGTGCCAGCAGTTCAGGGGTGAACACTGAAGCTTTCTTT,CASSSGVNTEAFF
TRBD1,TRBJ2-3,NA,17,TRBV7-9,TGTGCCAGCAGCCCGAACCTCGGGACAGCTAGCACAGATACGCAGTATTTT,CASSPNLGTASTDTQYF
NA,TRBJ2-1,NA,14,TRBV5-1,TGCGCCAGCAGTCGGCAGAGCGTTAACAATGAGCAGTTCTTC,CASSRQSVNNEQFF
TRBD1,TRBJ2-7,few,18,TRBV4-3,TGCGCCAGCAGCCAACCCAGCCGGGACAGCCCGAAGATGTACGAGCAGTACTTC,CASSQPSRDSPKMYEQYF
NA,TRBJ2-2,NA,13,TRBV14,TGTGCCAGCAGCCCCCTTATCACCGGGGAGCTGTTTTTT,CASSPLITGELFF